What follows are 10 T cell receptor beta chains derived from one specimen sequenced in a study of T cells in Graves' hyperthyroidism and ophthalmopathy. It was RNA transcripts that yielded the amplified TCR beta CDR3 regions. The study used the HTBI primer set for a first-round RT-PCR of the TCR CDR3. From the multiplex PCR reads, TCRdb called clonotypes with MiXCR, one entry per CDR3 protein. Seen here are approximately 710,000 distinct CDR3 sequences, 17% observed once, and the top ten hold 15% to 17%. The sequenced sample was blood. The receptors were gathered from a man aged 50 or older with Graves' hyperthyroidism.

The rearrangement joins TRBV10-1 to TRBJ2-3; D gene ambiguous. Trimming left V 0 bases short and J 5 bases short, with 9 bases between. The CDR3 has 14 amino acids. Germline assignment: CDR1 WNHNN and CDR2 SYGVQD (reference sequence). The CDR3 DNA sequence: TGCGCCAGCAGTGAGTCGACGCAGGTAGATACGCAGTATTTT. It translates to CASSESTQVDTQYF.

This clonotype has a count of ten or more. The chain combines TRBV11-2 with TRBJ1-1, with 8 bases fitting TRBD1. V lost 5 bases to trimming and J lost 2 bases; unmatched junction nucleotides: 7. Germline assignment: CDR1 SGHAT and CDR2 FQNNGV. The CDR3 totals 15 residues. The CDR3 DNA reads TGTGCCAGCAGCCAAACCTCAGGGGGCAACACTGAAGCTTTCTTT. It yields the protein CASSQTSGGNTEAFF.

The rearrangement links TRBV5-5 to TRBJ2-7, with unresolved D. The CDR3 has 13 residues. Germline V gives CDR1 SGHKS, CDR2 YYEKEE (reference sequence). Trimming removed 0 bases at V and 1 base at J, with 5 bases between. The chain's CDR3 is CASSLVQSYEQYF. CDR3 coding DNA: TGTGCCAGCAGCTTGGTACAATCCTACGAGCAGTACTTC.

The sample holds a few counts of this clonotype. The V and J genes are TRBV20-1 and TRBJ2-1, with a weak D call TRBD2 (6 bases). Germline V gene lookup returns CDR1 DFQATT and CDR2 SNEGSKA (reference sequence). The CDR3 is made up of 15 amino acids. The V gene lost 0 bases and the J gene lost 5 bases, with 14 bases spanning the gap. CDR3 region: CSARDEAGPNNEQFF. For the CDR3, the DNA is TGCAGTGCTAGAGATGAGGCGGGACCTAACAATGAGCAGTTCTTC.

Details on this clonotype: A much larger clone sits a single nucleotide away, making a read error possible. The CDR3, as DNA: TGTGCCAGCACGGGACAGGGGTACAATGAGCAGCTCTTC. Translated, it gives CASTGQGYNEQLF. V is TRBV2 and J is TRBJ2-1, with 10 nucleotides matching TRBD1. The CDR3 runs 13 residues. Germline CDR1 is SNHLY and CDR2 is FYNNEI. Drawing the rest from reference TRBV2 and TRBJ2-1, the complete variable domain is EPEVTQTPSHQVTQMGQEVILRCVPISNHLYFYWYRQILGQKVEFLVSFYNNEISEKSEIFDDQFSVERPDGSNFTLKIRSTKLEDSAMYFCASTGQGYNEQLFGPGTRLTVL.

This clonotype appeared many times. The chain recombines TRBV6-2 or TRBV6-3 with TRBJ2-7; TRBD1 is a possible D gene (6 bases). The germline V gene has CDR1 MNHEY and CDR2 SVGEGT. The V and J ends lost 6 bases and 1 base respectively, with 10 bases between them. The CDR3 is 13 amino acids. The CDR3 DNA reads as TGTGCCAGCAGAGGGGGATGGTCCTACGAGCAGTACTTC. Residues: CASRGGWSYEQYF.

This chain uses TRBV5-6 with TRBJ2-2; D perhaps matches TRBD1 (6 bases). Germline V CDR1 and CDR2: SGHDT, YYEEEE. This CDR3 has 14 residues. V shed 3 bases and J shed 6 bases, with 12 bases lying between them. The CDR3 loop is CASSSQGLAGELFF. The CDR3, as DNA: TGTGCCAGCAGCTCTCAGGGGCTGGCCGGGGAGCTGTTTTTT.

At least ten counts were recorded for this clonotype. V gene TRBV6-2 or TRBV6-3 combines with J gene TRBJ2-7; D is perhaps TRBD1 (6 bases). Germline V lookup: CDR1 MNHEY, CDR2 SVGEGT. Between the trimmed V and J ends, which lost 6 bases and 2 bases, there was a span of 14 bases. This CDR3 contains 14 residues. The CDR3 DNA sequence: TGTGCCAGCAGATCCACGACAGGCCCCTACGAGCAGTACTTC. Translating it yields CASRSTTGPYEQYF.

The table lists this clonotype with a few counts. This chain connects TRBV5-1 to TRBJ2-3; D may be TRBD2 (6 bases). This CDR3 is built from 16 residues. From germline, CDR1 is SGHRS and CDR2 YFSETQ. V lost 4 bases to trimming and J lost 0 bases, with 15 bases between them. This CDR3 is CASSIQWAGSTDTQYF. DNA for the CDR3: TGCGCCAGCAGCATTCAGTGGGCGGGAAGCACAGATACGCAGTATTTT.

This clonotype occurred many times. V is TRBV3-1 and J is TRBJ2-7, with TRBD1 matching 7 bases. The ends lost 5 bases at V and 4 bases at J; junction bases unmatched: 11. Germline loops: CDR1 LGHDT, CDR2 YNNKEL (reference sequence). The CDR3 totals 15 residues. This CDR3 is CASSTGQDSWYEQYF. CDR3 sequence (DNA): TGTGCCAGCAGCACCGGACAGGACAGTTGGTACGAGCAGTACTTC.